The TCR beta chain under discussion was sequenced for a study of blood T cell repertoires in COVID-19 (dated by TCRdb to about 2020). Some background on the complete study: Samples from collaborators originated in the United States, Italy and Spain and spanned both the acute and convalescent phases of COVID-19. The prospective study material was composed of cDNA or gDNA derived from T cells, B-cell-depleted T cells, or PBMCs. The dataset comprised deeply sampled blood TCRbeta repertoires from subjects exposed to, actively infected with, or recovered from COVID-19. The repertoires were released in a freely available public database intended as a resource for research on the immune response to SARS-CoV-2. Samples came from the ongoing ImmuneRACE study (first 160 participants) plus 1,254 subjects from 6 global collaborators. Sample metadata almost always included a de-identified subject ID, COVID-19 status, age in years and sex. Where available, HLA class I and class II types were taken from metadata supplied by the sample provider and were not determined by assay-based typing. The investigation overall reported the following: The quantity of clinical and demographic metadata differed by source and by participant and was supplied without curation.

Turning to this clone: Its antigen has not been determined. No much larger clonotype is one base removed from it; base qualities were not supplied.

TCRbeta CDR3 regions were amplified from genomic DNA by means of the immunoSEQ Assay, a bias-controlled multiplex PCR. Regarding the original processing steps: The number of nucleated cells in each sample was estimated by amplification of reference gene primers within the assay. To quantify the absolute abundance of each unique TCRbeta CDR3 rearrangement, sequence reads were collapsed and filtered. Productive Simpson clonality was computed per sample as the square root of Simpson's diversity index over productive rearrangements. Imported from immuneACCESS, the table was reduced by TCRdb to in-frame sequences with V and J called. These copies leave out some clones; in studies compared against another copy, an unresolved V gene accounts for under half, and the cause of the remainder is not known. The V and J calls and clone size were taken over from that table, and D and trimming were inferred from the DNA. The sample includes under 150,000 clones, with over 75% observed a single time. The ten most abundant clones make up about a tenth of the sample.

The collaborating institutions used their own protocols to collect whole blood in K2EDTA tubes. For TCRbeta analysis, collaborators shipped samples as frozen whole blood, isolated PBMCs, or DNA extracted from either of those sample types. Taken from cysteine to phenylalanine, the CDR3 has 15 residues. Of all the DNA, just the CDR3 is kept, 45 bases in frame from base 1. The germline V gene sets CDR1 to SGHRS and CDR2 to YFSETQ. Trimming removed 3 bases from V and 1 base from J, leaving 13 bases between the germline ends. Sequences were obtained from peripheral blood. This TCR was sampled from an elderly man with acute or convalescent COVID-19. The chain is encoded by TRBV5-1 joined to TRBJ1-1; TRBD1 is possibly the D segment (6 matching bases). The CDR3 protein sequence reads: CASSWGQGTNTEAFF. The sequence in DNA is TGCGCCAGCAGCTGGGGGCAGGGCACGAACACTGAAGCTTTCTTT.